This T cell receptor (beta chain) stems from a study of glioma-infiltrating T cells (dated by TCRdb to 2016 to 2017). For the wider study: TCR alpha- and beta-chain repertoires were sequenced from glioma tissue, non-neoplastic brain tissue and matched peripheral blood mononuclear cells. Each tissue-infiltrating repertoire was compared with the same patient's peripheral blood repertoire to measure divergence between tissue and blood T-cell populations. Three low-grade glioma patients, fewer than 10 primary glioblastoma patients and three non-glioma patients contributing non-neoplastic brain tissue were included in the paired cohort. Study-wide conclusions, independent of this receptor: VJ-independent divergence between tissue and blood was below expectation in non-neoplastic patients but above expectation in all gliomas, especially low-grade gliomas. Small numbers underpinned the group comparisons: eight or nine glioblastoma patients, three low-grade glioma patients and three non-neoplastic patients. Only a very small number of CDR3 sequences turned up in both tissue and blood, a result put down to high CDR3 diversity combined with limited sampling.

The cysteine opens and the phenylalanine closes a CDR3 of 15 amino acids. The CDR3 DNA has 45 bases and is translated from base 1. Reading the germline V gene gives CDR1 SGHTA and CDR2 FQGNSA. The germline V and J ends show losses of 0 bases and 4 bases respectively, and no gene match explains 5 bases of the junction. The iRepertoire nested amplicon-rescue multiplex PCR (arm-PCR) platform was used to amplify TCR alpha and beta CDR3 regions from RNA. One-step reverse transcription and amplification used about 95-450 ng of tissue mRNA or PBMC total RNA as input. Following bead purification, Illumina adapters were added by a secondary multiplex PCR, and the libraries were gel-purified between 200 and 400 bp. Demultiplexing relied on internal 6-nucleotide barcodes carried by the libraries. The libraries were sequenced on an Illumina MiSeq using 2x220 or 2x250 nucleotide paired-end reads. Processing in the source paper ran as follows. Paired reads were merged using FLASH 1.2.11 and were aligned to the GRCh37 human genome using BWA-MEM, after which TRA and TRB reads were extracted. An IMGT-derived reference of cassette sequences and CDR3 motifs, with pseudogenes included, was used for V and J assignment. Reads were translated in three frames, and productive CDR3s were defined as those with a C...FGXG motif and no stop codons. A clonotype was defined as a unique combination of a V-J cassette pair and a CDR3 amino acid sequence. Reads were filtered by Hamming distance, thresholded by each sample's sequence error rate in mapped regions. TCRdb reanalyzed the raw reads on its own, using fastp at Q25 for trimming and MiXCR for clone calling, and kept in-frame beta chains. When rows share a CDR3 protein, they turn into one entry using the most common DNA and genes. The V and J calls here are based on TCRdb, not the publication. Here the sample has fewer than 110,000 distinct CDR3 sequences; around 29% occur a single time. The ten largest make up less than 55% of the sample.

Worth noting for this clonotype: Which antigen it targets is not known. The sample holds no much larger clone one base away, and base qualities are not on file.

The TCR comes from a human donor with low-grade glioma or glioblastoma, undergoing nonglioma brain surgery, or in good health (not recorded which). The specimen was glioma tissue, nonneoplastic brain tissue, or PBMCs (not recorded which). The V and J genes are TRBV7-2 and TRBJ2-5; 7 nucleotides in the junction match TRBD1. The bases read TGTGCCAGCAGCTTAGCGGGGGCAGGGGGAGAGACCCAGTACTTC. Protein translation: CASSLAGAGGETQYF.